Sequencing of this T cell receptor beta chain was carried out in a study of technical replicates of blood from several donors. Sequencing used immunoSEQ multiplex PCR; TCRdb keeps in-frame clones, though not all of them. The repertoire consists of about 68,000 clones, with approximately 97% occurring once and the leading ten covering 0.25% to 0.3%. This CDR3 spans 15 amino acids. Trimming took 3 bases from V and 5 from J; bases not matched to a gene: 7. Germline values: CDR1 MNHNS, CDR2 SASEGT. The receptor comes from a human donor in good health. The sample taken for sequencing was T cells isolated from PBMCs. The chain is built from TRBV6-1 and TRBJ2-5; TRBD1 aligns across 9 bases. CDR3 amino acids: CASSDNRGRLETQYF. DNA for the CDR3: TGTGCCAGCAGTGACAACAGGGGGCGCCTGGAGACCCAGTACTTC.